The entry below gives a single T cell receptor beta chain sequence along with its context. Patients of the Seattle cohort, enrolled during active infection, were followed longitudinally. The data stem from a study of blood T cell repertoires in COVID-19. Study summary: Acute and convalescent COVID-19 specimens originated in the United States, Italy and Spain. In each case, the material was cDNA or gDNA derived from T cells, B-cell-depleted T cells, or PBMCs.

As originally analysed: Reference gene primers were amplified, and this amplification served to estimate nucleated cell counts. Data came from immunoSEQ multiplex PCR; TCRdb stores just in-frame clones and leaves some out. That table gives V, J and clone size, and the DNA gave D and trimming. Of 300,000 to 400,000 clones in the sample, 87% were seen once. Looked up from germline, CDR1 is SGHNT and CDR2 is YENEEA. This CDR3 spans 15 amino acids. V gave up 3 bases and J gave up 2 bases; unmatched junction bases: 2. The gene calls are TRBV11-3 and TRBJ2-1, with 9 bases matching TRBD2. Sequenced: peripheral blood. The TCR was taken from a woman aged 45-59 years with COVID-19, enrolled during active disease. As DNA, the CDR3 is TGTGCCAGCAGCTTCGTAGCGGGAGCCTACAATGAGCAGTTCTTC. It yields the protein CASSFVAGAYNEQFF.